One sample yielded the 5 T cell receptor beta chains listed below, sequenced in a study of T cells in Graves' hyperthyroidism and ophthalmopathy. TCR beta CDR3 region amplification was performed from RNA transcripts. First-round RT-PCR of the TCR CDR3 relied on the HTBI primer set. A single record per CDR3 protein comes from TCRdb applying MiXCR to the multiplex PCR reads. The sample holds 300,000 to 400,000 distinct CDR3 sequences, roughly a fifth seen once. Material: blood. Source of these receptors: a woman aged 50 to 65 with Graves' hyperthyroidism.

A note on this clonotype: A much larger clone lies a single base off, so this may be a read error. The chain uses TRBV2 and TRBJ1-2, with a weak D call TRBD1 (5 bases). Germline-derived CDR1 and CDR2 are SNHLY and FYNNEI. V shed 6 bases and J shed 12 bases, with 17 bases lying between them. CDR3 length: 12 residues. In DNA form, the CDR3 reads TGTGCCAGCAGCACCAGGGACCGTTCGCACACCTTC. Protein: CASSTRDRSHTF.

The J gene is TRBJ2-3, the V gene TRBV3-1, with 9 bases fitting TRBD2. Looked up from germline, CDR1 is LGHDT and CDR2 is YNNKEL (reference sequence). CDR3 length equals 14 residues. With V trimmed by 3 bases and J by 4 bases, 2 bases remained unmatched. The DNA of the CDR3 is TGTGCCAGCAGCCAGCGGGGGGGCGCAGATACGCAGTATTTT. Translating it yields CASSQRGGADTQYF.

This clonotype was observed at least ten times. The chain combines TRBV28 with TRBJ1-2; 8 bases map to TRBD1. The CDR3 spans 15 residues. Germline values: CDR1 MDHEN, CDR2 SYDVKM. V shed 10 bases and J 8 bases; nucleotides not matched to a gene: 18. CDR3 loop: CATPRAGGVGRGYTF. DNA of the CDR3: TGTGCCACCCCCAGGGCAGGGGGCGTTGGAAGAGGCTACACCTTC.

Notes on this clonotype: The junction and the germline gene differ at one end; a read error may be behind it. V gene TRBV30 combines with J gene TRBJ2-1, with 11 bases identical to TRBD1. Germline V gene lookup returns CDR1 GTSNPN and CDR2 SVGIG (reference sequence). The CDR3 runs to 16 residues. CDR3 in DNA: TGTGCCTGCCGGGACAGGGGGACTAACTCCTACAATGAGCAATTCTTC. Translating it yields CACRDRGTNSYNEQFF.

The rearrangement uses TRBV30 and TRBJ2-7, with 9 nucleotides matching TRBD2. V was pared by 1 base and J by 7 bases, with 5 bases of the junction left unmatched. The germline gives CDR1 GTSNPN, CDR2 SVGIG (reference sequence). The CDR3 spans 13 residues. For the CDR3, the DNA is TGTGCCTGGAGTGAGACTAGCGGAAGGGAGCAGTACTTC. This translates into CAWSETSGREQYF.